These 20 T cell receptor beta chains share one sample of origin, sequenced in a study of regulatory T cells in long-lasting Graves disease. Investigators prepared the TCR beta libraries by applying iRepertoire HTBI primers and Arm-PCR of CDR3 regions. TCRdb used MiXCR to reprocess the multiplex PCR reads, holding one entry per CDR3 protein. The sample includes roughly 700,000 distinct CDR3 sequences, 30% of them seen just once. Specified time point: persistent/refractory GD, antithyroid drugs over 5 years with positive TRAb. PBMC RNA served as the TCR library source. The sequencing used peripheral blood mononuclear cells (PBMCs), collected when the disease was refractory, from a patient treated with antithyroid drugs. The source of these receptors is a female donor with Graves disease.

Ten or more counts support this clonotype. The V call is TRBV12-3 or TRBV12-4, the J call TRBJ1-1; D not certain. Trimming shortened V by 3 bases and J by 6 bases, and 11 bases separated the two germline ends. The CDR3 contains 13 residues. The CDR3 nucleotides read TGTGCCAGCAGTTTTCTGGATTCGGCTGAAGCTTTCTTT. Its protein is CASSFLDSAEAFF.

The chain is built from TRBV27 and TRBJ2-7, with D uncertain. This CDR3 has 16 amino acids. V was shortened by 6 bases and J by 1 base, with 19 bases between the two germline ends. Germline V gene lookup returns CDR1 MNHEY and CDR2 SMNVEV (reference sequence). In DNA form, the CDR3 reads TGTGCCAGCAGCCAATCACCCTCGGGTATTTCCTACGAGCAGTACTTC. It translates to CASSQSPSGISYEQYF.

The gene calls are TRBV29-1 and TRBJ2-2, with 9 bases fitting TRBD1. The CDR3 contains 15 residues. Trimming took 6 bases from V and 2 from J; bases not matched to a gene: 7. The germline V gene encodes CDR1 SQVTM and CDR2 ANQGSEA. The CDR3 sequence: CSVLGTGPNTGELFF. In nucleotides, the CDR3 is TGCAGCGTCCTAGGGACAGGGCCTAACACCGGGGAGCTGTTTTTT.

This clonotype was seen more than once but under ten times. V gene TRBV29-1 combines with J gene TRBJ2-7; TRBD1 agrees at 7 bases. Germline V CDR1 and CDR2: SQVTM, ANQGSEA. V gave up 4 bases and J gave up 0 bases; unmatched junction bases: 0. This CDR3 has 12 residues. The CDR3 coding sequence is TGCAGCGTTGGGACAGGCTCCTACGAGCAGTACTTC. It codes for CSVGTGSYEQYF.

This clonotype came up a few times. CDR3 coding DNA: TGTGCCAGCAGGACCGGGACAATGACTTCCTACGAGCAGTACTTC. Amino acid sequence: CASRTGTMTSYEQYF. The chain joins TRBV6-2 or TRBV6-3 to TRBJ2-7, with D maybe TRBD1 (6 bases). The ends were cut back, 6 bases at V and 1 base at J, with 16 bases in the middle. The CDR3 is 15 amino acids. From germline, CDR1 is MNHEY and CDR2 SVGEGT.

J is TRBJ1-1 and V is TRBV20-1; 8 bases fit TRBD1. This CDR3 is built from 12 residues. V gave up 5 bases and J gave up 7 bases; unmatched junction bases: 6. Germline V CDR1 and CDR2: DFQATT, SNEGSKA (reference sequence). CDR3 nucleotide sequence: TGCAGTGCTGCATTGGACAGGGATGAAGCTTTCTTT. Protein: CSAALDRDEAFF.

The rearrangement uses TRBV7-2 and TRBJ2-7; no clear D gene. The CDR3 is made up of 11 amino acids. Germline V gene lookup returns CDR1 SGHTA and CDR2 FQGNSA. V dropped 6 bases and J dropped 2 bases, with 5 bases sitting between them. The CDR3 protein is CASRITYEQYF. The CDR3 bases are TGTGCCAGCAGGATCACCTACGAGCAGTACTTC.

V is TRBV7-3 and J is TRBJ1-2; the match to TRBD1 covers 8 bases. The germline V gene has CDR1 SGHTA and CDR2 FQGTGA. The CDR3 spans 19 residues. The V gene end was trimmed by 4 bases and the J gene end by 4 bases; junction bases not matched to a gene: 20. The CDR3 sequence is CASSSNPDRVEFSSYGYTF. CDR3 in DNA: TGTGCCAGCAGCTCGAACCCGGACAGGGTCGAATTTTCTAGCTATGGCTACACCTTC.

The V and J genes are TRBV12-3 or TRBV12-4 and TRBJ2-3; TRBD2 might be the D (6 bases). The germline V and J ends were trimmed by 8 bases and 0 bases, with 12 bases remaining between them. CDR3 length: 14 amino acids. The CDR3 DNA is TGTGCCAGCGGTCCGGGGGTTAGCACAGATACGCAGTATTTT. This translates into CASGPGVSTDTQYF.

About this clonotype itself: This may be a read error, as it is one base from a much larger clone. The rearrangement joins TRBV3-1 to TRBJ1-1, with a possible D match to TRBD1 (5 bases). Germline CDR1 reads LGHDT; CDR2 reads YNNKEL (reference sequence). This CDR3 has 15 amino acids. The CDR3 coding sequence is TGTGCCAGCCGCCAAGGCAGGGCCCGAAACACTGAAGCTTTCTTT. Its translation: CASRQGRARNTEAFF.

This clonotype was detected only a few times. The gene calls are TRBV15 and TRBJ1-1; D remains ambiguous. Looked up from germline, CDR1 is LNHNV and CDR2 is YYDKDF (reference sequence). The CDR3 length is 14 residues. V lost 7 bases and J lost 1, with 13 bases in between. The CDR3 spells CATTLRRANTEAFF. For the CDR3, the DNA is TGTGCCACCACCCTTAGGAGGGCGAACACTGAAGCTTTCTTT.

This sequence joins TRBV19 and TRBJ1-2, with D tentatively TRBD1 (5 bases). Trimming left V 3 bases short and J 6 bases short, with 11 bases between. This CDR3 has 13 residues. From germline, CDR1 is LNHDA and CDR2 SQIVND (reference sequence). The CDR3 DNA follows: TGTGCCAGTAGTATCCAGGGAAGAAATGGCTACACCTTC. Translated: CASSIQGRNGYTF.

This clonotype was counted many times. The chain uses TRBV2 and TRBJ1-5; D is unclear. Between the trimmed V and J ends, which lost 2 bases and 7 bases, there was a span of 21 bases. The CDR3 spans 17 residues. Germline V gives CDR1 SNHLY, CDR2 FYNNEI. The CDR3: CASSERRGVRGSQPQHF. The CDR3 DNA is TGTGCCAGCAGTGAACGGCGTGGGGTTCGAGGGAGCCAGCCCCAGCATTTT. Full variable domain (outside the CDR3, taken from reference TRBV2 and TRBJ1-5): EPEVTQTPSHQVTQMGQEVILRCVPISNHLYFYWYRQILGQKVEFLVSFYNNEISEKSEIFDDQFSVERPDGSNFTLKIRSTKLEDSAMYFCASSERRGVRGSQPQHFGDGTRLSIL.

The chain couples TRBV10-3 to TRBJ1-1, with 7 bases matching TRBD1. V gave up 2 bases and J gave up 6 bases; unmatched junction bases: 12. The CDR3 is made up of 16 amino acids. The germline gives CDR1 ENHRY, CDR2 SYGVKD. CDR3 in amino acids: CAISENRGQEVSEAFF. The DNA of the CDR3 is TGTGCCATCAGTGAGAATAGAGGACAGGAGGTGTCTGAAGCTTTCTTT.

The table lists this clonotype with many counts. CDR3 sequence: CASSLDGGQETQYF. CDR3 DNA sequence: TGTGCCAGCAGCTTAGATGGGGGTCAAGAGACCCAGTACTTC. This sequence joins TRBV11-2 and TRBJ2-5; D tentatively fits TRBD1 or TRBD2 (5 bases each). Per the germline V gene, CDR1 is SGHAT and CDR2 is FQNNGV. With 0 bases removed from V and 2 bases from J, the gap between germline ends came to 7 bases. This CDR3 has 14 residues.

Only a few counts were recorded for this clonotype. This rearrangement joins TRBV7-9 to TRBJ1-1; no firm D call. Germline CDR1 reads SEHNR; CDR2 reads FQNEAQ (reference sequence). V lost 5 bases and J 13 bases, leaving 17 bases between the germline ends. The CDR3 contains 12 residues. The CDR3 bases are TGTGCCAGCAGCCGGGCTCGTGAGAAACTTTTCTTT. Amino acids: CASSRAREKLFF. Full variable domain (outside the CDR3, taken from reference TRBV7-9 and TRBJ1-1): DTGVSQNPRHKITKRGQNVTFRCDPISEHNRLYWYRQTLGQGPEFLTYFQNEAQLEKSRLLSDRFSAERPKGSFSTLEIQRTEQGDSAMYLCASSRAREKLFFGQGTRLTVV.

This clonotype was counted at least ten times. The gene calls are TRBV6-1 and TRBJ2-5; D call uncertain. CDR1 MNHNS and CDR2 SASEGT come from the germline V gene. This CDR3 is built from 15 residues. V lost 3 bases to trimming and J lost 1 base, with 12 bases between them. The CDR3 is CASSDFRRTQETQYF. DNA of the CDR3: TGTGCCAGCAGTGATTTCCGCAGGACCCAAGAGACCCAGTACTTC.

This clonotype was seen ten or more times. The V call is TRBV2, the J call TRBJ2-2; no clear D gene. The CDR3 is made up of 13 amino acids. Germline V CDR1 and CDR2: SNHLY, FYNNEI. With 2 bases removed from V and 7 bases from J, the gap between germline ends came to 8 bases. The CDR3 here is CASSEIWDGELFF. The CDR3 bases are TGTGCCAGCAGTGAAATCTGGGACGGGGAGCTGTTTTTT.

The CDR3 spells CASSRTARGNQPQHF. The CDR3, as DNA: TGTGCCAGCAGTAGGACAGCTCGAGGCAATCAGCCCCAGCATTTT. The rearrangement joins TRBV12-3 or TRBV12-4 to TRBJ1-5; the D gene is possibly TRBD1 (6 bases). This CDR3 comprises 15 residues. Trimming left V 5 bases short and J 2 bases short, with 13 bases between.

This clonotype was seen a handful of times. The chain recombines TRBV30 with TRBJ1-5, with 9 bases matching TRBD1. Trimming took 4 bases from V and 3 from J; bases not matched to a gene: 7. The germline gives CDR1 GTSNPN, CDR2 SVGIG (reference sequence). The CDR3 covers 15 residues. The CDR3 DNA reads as TGTGCCTGGACCTACGGGACAGGGAACAATCAGCCCCAGCATTTT. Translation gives CAWTYGTGNNQPQHF.